The 21 T cell receptor beta chains in this list originate from one sample, sequenced in a study of CD4+ T cells in melanoma. The method was immunoSEQ multiplex PCR; TCRdb's version includes in-frame clones alone and lacks a portion of them. The data show 15,000 to 20,000 clones, over 70% seen once. Sample: cells from a culture (not recorded whether cultured in vitro). The receptor set was obtained from a human donor with melanoma.

The chain is built from TRBV5-1 and TRBJ1-2, with 8 nucleotides matching TRBD1. J gave up 2 bases and V 1 base, and 1 base lay outside the gene matches. Germline CDR1 SGHRS, CDR2 YFSETQ. This CDR3 is built from 14 residues. The CDR3 protein is CASSLHRGNYGYTF. The CDR3 DNA follows: TGCGCCAGCAGCTTGCACAGGGGGAACTATGGCTACACCTTC.

This chain uses TRBV30 with TRBJ1-1; D call uncertain. Germline loops: CDR1 GTSNPN, CDR2 SVGIG (reference sequence). This CDR3 comprises 13 residues. The V end lost 3 bases, the J end lost 1 base, and 9 bases lay between the germline ends. The CDR3 loop is CAWSLVGNTEAFF. In DNA form, the CDR3 reads TGTGCCTGGAGCCTAGTGGGGAACACTGAAGCTTTCTTT.

V and J are TRBV7-2 and TRBJ1-1; D gene ambiguous. Looked up from germline, CDR1 is SGHTA and CDR2 is FQGNSA. The V gene lost 5 bases and the J gene lost 2 bases, with 15 bases spanning the gap. This CDR3 has 15 residues. The CDR3 nucleotides are TGTGCCAGCAGCAGGACTTTGTGGGGAAACACTGAAGCTTTCTTT. This translates into CASSRTLWGNTEAFF.

This chain connects TRBV5-1 to TRBJ2-3; D not certain. The CDR3 extends over 15 amino acids. Germline-derived CDR1 and CDR2 are SGHRS and YFSETQ. Between the trimmed V and J ends, which lost 2 bases and 2 bases, there was a span of 12 bases. CDR3 bases: TGCGCCAGCAGCTTTGCCGTACTAATCACAGATACGCAGTATTTT. It specifies CASSFAVLITDTQYF.

The CDR3, as DNA: TGCGCCAGCAGCTCGCTGAGCGGTTTCTACAATGAGCAGTTCTTC. Its translation: CASSSLSGFYNEQFF. This chain uses TRBV5-1 with TRBJ2-1, with a possible D match to TRBD2 (5 bases). The CDR3 is 15 amino acids. Germline loops: CDR1 SGHRS, CDR2 YFSETQ. Trimming shortened V by 3 bases and J by 3 bases, and 13 bases separated the two germline ends.

This chain links TRBV4-2 with TRBJ1-4; tentative D call: TRBD1 (5 bases). Germline assignment: CDR1 LGHNA and CDR2 YNFKEQ. V gave up 4 bases and J gave up 7 bases, with 19 bases separating them. CDR3 size: 16 residues. The CDR3 DNA sequence: TGTGCCAGCAGCCCAAGCGGGCCGCGGGGGGGTGAAAAACTGTTTTTT. Its translation: CASSPSGPRGGEKLFF.

By frequency in the sample, this clone is medium-sized. The V call is TRBV10-3, the J call TRBJ2-7, with D hard to call. This CDR3 has 13 residues. Trimming stripped 5 bases from V and 11 bases from J, with 19 bases between. Germline V gene data show CDR1 as ENHRY and CDR2 as SYGVKD. The CDR3 nucleotides are TGTGCCATCAGTAACGCGCAGGCGCTTGGGGAGTACTTC. This sequence encodes CAISNAQALGEYF.

This clone was counted a single time. This chain uses TRBV18 with TRBJ2-2, with 9 bases identical to TRBD1. This CDR3 is 15 amino acids long. V trimming: 0 bases; J trimming: 7 bases; junction bases outside the gene matches: 3. The germline CDR1 and CDR2 sequences are KGHSH and LQKENI. CDR3 sequence: CASSPPGQGIGELFF. CDR3 sequence (DNA): TGTGCCAGCTCACCACCGGGACAGGGCATCGGGGAGCTGTTTTTT.

The CDR3 DNA is TGTGCCAGCAGCCCCGGACAGGGGGATCGGGAGCAGTACTTC. This sequence encodes CASSPGQGDREQYF. The chain uses TRBV5-4 and TRBJ2-7, with 10 bases that match TRBD1. The CDR3 has 14 amino acids. From germline, CDR1 is SGHNT and CDR2 YYREEE (reference sequence). V shed 4 bases and J 7 bases; nucleotides not matched to a gene: 8.

The J gene is TRBJ1-5, the V gene TRBV2; D not resolved. Germline lookup yields CDR1 SNHLY and CDR2 FYNNEI. There are 14 residues in the CDR3. Trimming removed 0 bases at V and 0 bases at J, with 3 bases between. The CDR3 DNA is TGTGCCAGCAGTGAAGCTTATAGCAATCAGCCCCAGCATTTT. Amino acids: CASSEAYSNQPQHF.

The V call is TRBV19, the J call TRBJ1-3; TRBD1 matches at 8 bases. The length of the CDR3 is 16 residues. Germline CDR1 is LNHDA and CDR2 is SQIVND (reference sequence). Trimming cost V 3 bases and J 0 bases; bases outside gene matches: 4. The CDR3 loop is CASSIQGAFSGNTIYF. As DNA, the CDR3 is TGTGCCAGTAGTATCCAGGGGGCATTCTCTGGAAACACCATATATTTT.

The rearrangement uses TRBV5-8 and TRBJ2-3; 13 nucleotides line up with TRBD2. The V segment lost 1 base and the J segment 4 bases; nucleotides outside the gene matches: 6. CDR1 and CDR2 (germline): SGHTS, YDEGEE. This CDR3 has 17 amino acids. The CDR3 here is CASSLTSGGAPADTQYF. Here the CDR3 DNA reads TGTGCCAGCAGCTTGACTAGCGGGGGGGCCCCGGCAGATACGCAGTATTTT.

This rearrangement joins TRBV9 to TRBJ2-3; 13 nucleotides line up with TRBD2. The junction had 9 bases not matched to a gene; V was cut back by 3 bases and J by 8 bases. CDR3 size: 16 residues. Germline V gene sequence: CDR1 SGDLS, CDR2 YYNGEE. The CDR3: CASSDLTSGGRGTQYF. The CDR3 bases are TGTGCCAGCAGCGACCTGACTAGCGGGGGGCGTGGTACGCAGTATTTT.

This clone was counted between two and nine times. The CDR3 sequence: CSVGGHSSSGNTIYF. The CDR3 region has the DNA TGCAGCGTTGGGGGACATTCGAGCTCTGGAAACACCATATATTTT. The genes are TRBV29-1 and TRBJ1-3; tentative D call: TRBD1 (6 bases). The germline CDR1 and CDR2 sequences are SQVTM and ANQGSEA. V was shortened by 4 bases and J by 0 bases, with 13 bases between the two germline ends. This CDR3 is 15 amino acids long. Variable domain in full (rest from reference TRBV29-1 and TRBJ1-3): SAVISQKPSRDICQRGTSLTIQCQVDSQVTMMFWYRQQPGQSLTLIATANQGSEATYESGFVIDKFPISRPNLTFSTLTVSNMSPEDSSIYLCSVGGHSSSGNTIYFGEGSWLTVV.

The chain combines TRBV11-2 with TRBJ2-3; TRBD1 matches at 10 bases. Germline loops: CDR1 SGHAT, CDR2 FQNNGV. With 3 bases clipped from V and 6 bases from J, the junction kept 6 bases outside the gene matches. The CDR3 runs to 15 residues. Here the CDR3 DNA reads TGTGCCAGCAGCTTCCGCCGGGACAGGGGCGATACGCAGTATTTT. The encoded protein is CASSFRRDRGDTQYF. Supplemented by reference TRBV11-2 and TRBJ2-3, the full variable domain reads EAGVAQSPRYKIIEKRQSVAFWCNPISGHATLYWYQQILGQGPKLLIQFQNNGVVDDSQLPKDRFSAERLKGVDSTLKIQPAKLEDSAVYLCASSFRRDRGDTQYFGPGTRLTVL.

The chain joins TRBV5-1 to TRBJ2-6; D gene ambiguous. The CDR3 length is 15 residues. V lost 1 base and J lost 4, with 9 bases in between. Germline loops: CDR1 SGHRS, CDR2 YFSETQ. The CDR3 region is CASSLLGIGANVLTF. The CDR3 coding sequence is TGCGCCAGCAGCTTGTTAGGCATCGGGGCCAACGTCCTGACTTTC.

This chain connects TRBV11-1 to TRBJ1-1, with 7 nucleotides matching TRBD1. Trimming at V came to 5 bases and at J to 1 base, leaving 7 bases not matched to a gene. CDR1 and CDR2 (germline): SGHAT, FQDESV (reference sequence). The CDR3 loop spans 15 amino acids. The CDR3 region has the DNA TGTGCCAGCAGCCGCAGGGGGTACCGGAACACTGAAGCTTTCTTT. It translates to CASSRRGYRNTEAFF.

Only a few counts were recorded for this clone. The chain has TRBV25-1 and TRBJ1-1; D remains ambiguous. V was cut by 6 bases and J by 2 bases, with 13 bases left in between. The CDR3 loop spans 14 amino acids. Per the germline V gene, CDR1 is MGHDK and CDR2 is SYGVNS. In DNA form, the CDR3 reads TGTGCCAGCAGCGCGGGAGAGGTTAACACTGAAGCTTTCTTT. This encodes CASSAGEVNTEAFF.

V usage is TRBV7-3 and J usage is TRBJ1-2; D unresolved. V lost 2 bases and J 6 bases, leaving 4 bases between the germline ends. Germline lookup yields CDR1 SGHTA and CDR2 FQGTGA. This CDR3 region has 11 residues. CDR3 bases: TGTGCCAGCAGCTTATATAATGGCTACACCTTC. Amino acids: CASSLYNGYTF.

This chain uses TRBV4-1 with TRBJ2-7, with 8 bases lining up with TRBD1. CDR1 is MGHRA, CDR2 YSYEKL, per germline. The junction had 8 bases not matched to a gene; V was cut back by 2 bases and J by 2 bases. The CDR3 spans 16 residues. The DNA of the CDR3 is TGCGCCAGCAGCCAAATTCCCGGGACAGGAGCCTACGAGCAGTACTTC. Residues: CASSQIPGTGAYEQYF.

V gene TRBV10-1 combines with J gene TRBJ2-7, with TRBD1 matching over 7 bases. The J segment lost 5 bases and the V segment lost 3 bases, leaving 10 bases of the junction unmatched. Per the germline V gene, CDR1 is WNHNN and CDR2 is SYGVQD (reference sequence). The CDR3 contains 15 residues. The CDR3 DNA follows: TGCGCCAGCAGTGACCGCACAGGGGTAATGAACGAGCAGTACTTC. Residues: CASSDRTGVMNEQYF.